This TCR beta chain appears in the sequencing data of a study of blood T cell repertoires in COVID-19. The CDR3 is made up of 13 amino acids. The ends were cut back, 5 bases at V and 6 bases at J, with 14 bases in the middle. Looked up from germline, CDR1 is SEHNR and CDR2 is FQNEAQ (reference sequence). Measured with immunoSEQ multiplex PCR; TCRdb has only the in-frame clones, and not every one. This sample has 150,000 or so clones, with approximately 84% found just once. Material for sequencing was peripheral blood. The clonotype was recovered from a human donor in a cohort sampled during active COVID-19. The chain links TRBV7-9 to TRBJ2-7; TRBD1 might be the D (5 bases). In DNA form, the CDR3 reads TGTGCCAGCAGCCCCCGCAGGGAAAGCGAGCAGTACTTC. This sequence encodes CASSPRRESEQYF.